This T cell receptor beta chain emerged from a study of T cell changes during pregnancy in multiple sclerosis. The V segment lost 4 bases and the J segment 2 bases; nucleotides outside the gene matches: 6. CDR1 MNHEY and CDR2 SMNVEV come from the germline V gene (reference sequence). The CDR3 covers 16 residues. Clones were sequenced by immunoSEQ multiplex PCR, and TCRdb holds only the in-frame ones, with some missing. The sample carries tens of thousands of clones, 85% to 90% recorded once. The sequence was obtained from a female donor in good health, enrolled as a control in a pregnancy study. Sequencing used CD4+ T cells from peripheral blood mononuclear cells, obtained in the first trimester of pregnancy. This rearrangement joins TRBV27 to TRBJ2-1; 9 bases are a match to TRBD2. The CDR3 reads CASSSLSGGAYNEQFF. CDR3 DNA sequence: TGTGCCAGCAGTTCCCTTAGCGGGGGAGCCTACAATGAGCAGTTCTTC.